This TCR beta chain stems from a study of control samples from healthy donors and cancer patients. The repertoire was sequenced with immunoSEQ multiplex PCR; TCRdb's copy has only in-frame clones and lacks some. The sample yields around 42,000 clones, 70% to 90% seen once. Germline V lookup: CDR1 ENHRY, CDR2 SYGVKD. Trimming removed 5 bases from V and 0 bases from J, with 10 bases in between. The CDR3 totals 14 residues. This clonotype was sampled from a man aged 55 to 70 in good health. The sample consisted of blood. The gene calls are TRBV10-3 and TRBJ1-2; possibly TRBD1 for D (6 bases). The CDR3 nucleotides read TGTGCCATCAGTAGCCGGGACACTAACTATGGCTACACCTTC. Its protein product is CAISSRDTNYGYTF.